Listed below are T cell receptor beta chains from one sample, sequenced in a study of OX40 agonist ivuxolimab in advanced cancers. The data were produced by immunoSEQ multiplex PCR, yet TCRdb's version contains in-frame clones alone and is incomplete. The table records some 60,000 clones, roughly nine tenths of them present only once. The sample in question was CD4+ or CD8+ T cells sorted from blood, obtained in a trial of the OX40 agonist ivuxolimab. The receptors derive from an adult with an advanced solid tumor such as melanoma, head and neck, liver or kidney cancer. Both conserved end residues are part of each CDR3. The D gene is left open where the match is weak. The listing skips clone size in some rows; elsewhere it reads once, few, many or a size class.

clone_size: .
d_call: .
j_call: TRBJ2-1
v_call: TRBV7-9
cdr3_nt: TGTGCCAGCAGCTTAACAGATAACAATGAGCAGTTCTTC
cdr3_aa: CASSLTDNNEQFF

clone_size: .
d_call: .
j_call: TRBJ2-3
v_call: TRBV28
cdr3_nt: TGTGCCAGCATCAACAGGGAGACAGATACGCAGTATTTT
cdr3_aa: CASINRETDTQYF

clone_size: .
d_call: .
j_call: TRBJ2-6
v_call: TRBV28
cdr3_nt: TGTGCCAGCAGCCGTGGGGCCAACGTCCTGACTTTC
cdr3_aa: CASSRGANVLTF

clone_size: .
d_call: TRBD1
j_call: TRBJ1-5
v_call: TRBV2
cdr3_nt: TGTGCCAGTCTTGACAGGGGTGGCAATCAGCCCCAGCATTTT
cdr3_aa: CASLDRGGNQPQHF

clone_size: once
d_call: TRBD1
j_call: TRBJ2-4
v_call: TRBV5-6
cdr3_nt: TGTGCCAGCAGCCCGCGACAGGGCAAAAACATTCAGTACTTC
cdr3_aa: CASSPRQGKNIQYF

clone_size: once
d_call: .
j_call: TRBJ1-2
v_call: TRBV28
cdr3_nt: TGTGCCAGCAGTTTATTGGACATTAAAGCTAACTATGGCTACACCTTC
cdr3_aa: CASSLLDIKANYGYTF

clone_size: .
d_call: .
j_call: TRBJ1-1
v_call: TRBV6-5
cdr3_nt: TGTGCCAGCAGTTACAGTCGGGGAGGGAACACTGAAGCTTTCTTT
cdr3_aa: CASSYSRGGNTEAFF

clone_size: .
d_call: .
j_call: TRBJ1-2
v_call: TRBV29-1
cdr3_nt: TGCAGCGTTGAGGCGGGGAGTAATGGCTACACCTTC
cdr3_aa: CSVEAGSNGYTF

clone_size: .
d_call: TRBD1
j_call: TRBJ1-1
v_call: TRBV27
cdr3_nt: TGTGCCAGCAGTTTGATTTACAGGGGGGAAGCTTTCTTT
cdr3_aa: CASSLIYRGEAFF

clone_size: .
d_call: .
j_call: TRBJ2-7
v_call: TRBV15
cdr3_nt: TGTGCCACCACCCGGGGGCCTAATTCCTACGAGCAGTACTTC
cdr3_aa: CATTRGPNSYEQYF

clone_size: .
d_call: .
j_call: TRBJ1-1
v_call: TRBV10-3
cdr3_nt: TGTGCCATCAGTGAGTCGTCGGGGTTGAACACTGAAGCTTTCTTT
cdr3_aa: CAISESSGLNTEAFF

clone_size: .
d_call: TRBD2
j_call: TRBJ2-1
v_call: TRBV4-1
cdr3_nt: TGCGCCAGCAGCCAAGGGACAGCGGGGGGCAATGAGCAGTTCTTC
cdr3_aa: CASSQGTAGGNEQFF

clone_size: .
d_call: .
j_call: TRBJ1-1
v_call: TRBV2
cdr3_nt: TGTGCCAGCAGTGAAGATGGCAGGGGCGATGAAGCTTTCTTT
cdr3_aa: CASSEDGRGDEAFF

clone_size: .
d_call: .
j_call: TRBJ1-1
v_call: TRBV27
cdr3_nt: TGTGCCAGCAGTTTAGTGGGGGGCACTGAAGCTTTCTTT
cdr3_aa: CASSLVGGTEAFF

clone_size: few
d_call: .
j_call: TRBJ1-6
v_call: TRBV5-1
cdr3_nt: TGCGCCAGCAGCTTACAGCTTTCTAATTCACCCCTCCACTTT
cdr3_aa: CASSLQLSNSPLHF

clone_size: .
d_call: TRBD1
j_call: TRBJ2-7
v_call: TRBV9
cdr3_nt: TGTGCCAGCAGCGTAGACAGGGGATACGAGCAGTACTTC
cdr3_aa: CASSVDRGYEQYF

clone_size: few
d_call: .
j_call: TRBJ2-1
v_call: TRBV15
cdr3_nt: TGTGCCACCAGCGGTATGAAGGAGGGTGAGCAGTTCTTC
cdr3_aa: CATSGMKEGEQFF

clone_size: .
d_call: TRBD1
j_call: TRBJ2-1
v_call: TRBV18
cdr3_nt: TGTGCCAGCTCACCACCGGCAGGGGGTTCGGGTTATGAGCAGTTCTTC
cdr3_aa: CASSPPAGGSGYEQFF

clone_size: .
d_call: .
j_call: TRBJ2-1
v_call: TRBV5-6
cdr3_nt: TGTGCCAGCAGGGGACCACACTACAATGAGCAGTTCTTC
cdr3_aa: CASRGPHYNEQFF

clone_size: .
d_call: .
j_call: TRBJ2-7
v_call: TRBV7-8
cdr3_nt: TGTGCCAGCAGCCACAGGGGACTGGACGAGCAGTACTTC
cdr3_aa: CASSHRGLDEQYF

clone_size: .
d_call: TRBD2
j_call: TRBJ2-1
v_call: TRBV7-3
cdr3_nt: TGTGCCAGCAGCTTAGCGGGGGGGCCCTACAATGAGCAGTTCTTC
cdr3_aa: CASSLAGGPYNEQFF

clone_size: .
d_call: .
j_call: TRBJ2-7
v_call: TRBV28
cdr3_nt: TGTGCCAGCAGTTTCCGAGTGAACCACTACGAGCAGTACTTC
cdr3_aa: CASSFRVNHYEQYF

clone_size: .
d_call: .
j_call: TRBJ1-4
v_call: TRBV11-2
cdr3_nt: TGTGCCAGCATGCGGATCGGCGATGAAAAACTGTTTTTT
cdr3_aa: CASMRIGDEKLFF

clone_size: .
d_call: TRBD1
j_call: TRBJ2-7
v_call: TRBV2
cdr3_nt: TGTGCCAGCAGAGACGGACAGGGAATGGACGAGCAGTACTTC
cdr3_aa: CASRDGQGMDEQYF

clone_size: .
d_call: TRBD2
j_call: TRBJ2-5
v_call: TRBV5-4
cdr3_nt: TGTGCCAGCAGCGGGCGGACTAGCGGGGACCTGGAGACCCAGTACTTC
cdr3_aa: CASSGRTSGDLETQYF

clone_size: .
d_call: .
j_call: TRBJ1-1
v_call: TRBV10-2
cdr3_nt: TGCGCCAGCAGAGAAGCATTCATGAACACTGAAGCTTTCTTT
cdr3_aa: CASREAFMNTEAFF

clone_size: .
d_call: .
j_call: TRBJ1-6
v_call: TRBV5-5
cdr3_nt: TGTGCCAGCAGTTTTAGTAATTCACCCCTCCACTTT
cdr3_aa: CASSFSNSPLHF

clone_size: .
d_call: .
j_call: TRBJ2-2
v_call: TRBV2
cdr3_nt: TGTGCCAGCAGTGTGGGATTAATGAACACCGGGGAGCTGTTTTTT
cdr3_aa: CASSVGLMNTGELFF

clone_size: .
d_call: .
j_call: TRBJ2-4
v_call: TRBV10-2
cdr3_nt: TGCGCCAGCAGTGAGGGGGCCATTCAGTACTTC
cdr3_aa: CASSEGAIQYF

clone_size: once
d_call: TRBD2
j_call: TRBJ2-3
v_call: TRBV7-9
cdr3_nt: TGTGCCAGCAGCTCTCCGGGGGGTGGCACAGATACGCAGTATTTT
cdr3_aa: CASSSPGGGTDTQYF

clone_size: .
d_call: TRBD1
j_call: TRBJ1-1
v_call: TRBV5-1
cdr3_nt: TGCGCCAGCAGCCTAGGACAGGGGGCAAAGAACACTGAAGCTTTCTTT
cdr3_aa: CASSLGQGAKNTEAFF

clone_size: .
d_call: .
j_call: TRBJ1-5
v_call: TRBV4-1
cdr3_nt: TGCGCCAGCAGCCAAGATTGGGGTCAGCCCCAGCATTTT
cdr3_aa: CASSQDWGQPQHF

clone_size: .
d_call: TRBD2
j_call: TRBJ2-7
v_call: TRBV29-1
cdr3_nt: TGCAGCGCAACTAGCGGAGCCTACGAGCAGTACTTC
cdr3_aa: CSATSGAYEQYF

clone_size: few
d_call: .
j_call: TRBJ2-7
v_call: TRBV5-8
cdr3_nt: TGTGCCAGTGCCGGAAGCGCCTACGAGCAGTACTTC
cdr3_aa: CASAGSAYEQYF

clone_size: few
d_call: TRBD1
j_call: TRBJ1-1
v_call: TRBV5-4
cdr3_nt: TGTGCCAGCCGACTTCAGGGGGCGAACACTGAAGCTTTCTTT
cdr3_aa: CASRLQGANTEAFF

clone_size: few
d_call: .
j_call: TRBJ2-7
v_call: TRBV9
cdr3_nt: TGTGCCAGCAGCGTAGGGGACGAGCAGTACTTC
cdr3_aa: CASSVGDEQYF

clone_size: .
d_call: .
j_call: TRBJ1-4
v_call: TRBV7-8
cdr3_nt: TGTGCCAGCAGCAGGGTTTCAGATGAAAAACTGTTTTTT
cdr3_aa: CASSRVSDEKLFF

clone_size: .
d_call: .
j_call: TRBJ2-7
v_call: TRBV7-6
cdr3_nt: TGTGCCAGCAGCTTACTGAGCGATTCCTACGAGCAGTACTTC
cdr3_aa: CASSLLSDSYEQYF

clone_size: .
d_call: .
j_call: TRBJ2-3
v_call: TRBV2
cdr3_nt: TGTGCCAGCGAACCTACGGGGGGCACAGATACGCAGTATTTT
cdr3_aa: CASEPTGGTDTQYF

clone_size: once
d_call: .
j_call: TRBJ2-1
v_call: TRBV29-1
cdr3_nt: TGCAGCGTTGAGGTGGATGAGCAGTTCTTC
cdr3_aa: CSVEVDEQFF

clone_size: .
d_call: .
j_call: TRBJ2-7
v_call: TRBV11-2
cdr3_nt: TGTGCCAGCAGCTTAGGATATGAGGACAGAGCCTACGAGCAGTACTTC
cdr3_aa: CASSLGYEDRAYEQYF

clone_size: .
d_call: .
j_call: TRBJ2-3
v_call: TRBV11-2
cdr3_nt: TGTGCCAGCAGCCAGACTATGCTGCCAGATACGCAGTATTTT
cdr3_aa: CASSQTMLPDTQYF

clone_size: .
d_call: .
j_call: TRBJ1-4
v_call: TRBV7-8
cdr3_nt: TGTGCCAGCAGCTTAGGGACAGCAACTAATGAAAAACTGTTTTTT
cdr3_aa: CASSLGTATNEKLFF

clone_size: .
d_call: .
j_call: TRBJ2-2
v_call: TRBV7-3
cdr3_nt: TGTGCCAGCAGTTGGACAGCTACCACCGGGGAGCTGTTTTTT
cdr3_aa: CASSWTATTGELFF